These T cell receptor beta chains were read from a single sample in a study of CD8 T cells in ankylosing spondylitis. TCRdb reprocessed the 5' RACE reads via MiXCR and lists one record per CDR3 protein. The sample carries under 250,000 distinct CDR3 sequences, under 35% recorded once. Source material: blood, either unsorted or a sorted T cell fraction (not recorded which). These receptors were obtained from a male donor with ankylosing spondylitis or in good health (not recorded which). Both conserved end residues are part of each CDR3. Clone size is not always given. Where it is, it says once, few, many or a class for expanded clones.

cdr3_aa | j_call | clone_size | v_call
CASSQDWDKQYF | TRBJ2-7 | NA | TRBV3-1
CASSKVGISGNTIYF | TRBJ1-3 | NA | TRBV7-2
CASRQGWQSDTQYF | TRBJ2-3 | few | TRBV6-1
CSGTRDYPPDTQYF | TRBJ2-3 | few | TRBV29-1
CAISEGQAYQETQYF | TRBJ2-5 | NA | TRBV10-3
CSVRAGWNEQFF | TRBJ2-1 | NA | TRBV29-1
CASSRDGYNEQFF | TRBJ2-1 | few | TRBV7-9
CASSLEASGRTDTQYF | TRBJ2-3 | NA | TRBV7-2
CASSLAYDRGQPQHF | TRBJ1-5 | NA | TRBV11-2
CASMKSDSYEQYF | TRBJ2-7 | few | TRBV6-1
CSASNRQHSGNTIYF | TRBJ1-3 | few | TRBV20-1
CAISEGASNQPQHF | TRBJ1-5 | NA | TRBV10-3
CASSRPGLAGGPDNEQFF | TRBJ2-1 | few | TRBV12-3/TRBV12-4
CSARFGREWTQYF | TRBJ2-5 | NA | TRBV20-1
CASSYSSTRSGSYEQYF | TRBJ2-7 | few | TRBV6-5
CSARAETQYF | TRBJ2-5 | many | TRBV20-1
CASRGTQTNYGYTF | TRBJ1-2 | few | TRBV27
CASSLVGGTTDTQYF | TRBJ2-3 | NA | TRBV11-2
CASSFNRGPLLTDTQYF | TRBJ2-3 | few | TRBV27
CSVEARLAINEQFF | TRBJ2-1 | NA | TRBV29-1
CASSEERVSSSSYNEQFF | TRBJ2-1 | NA | TRBV2
CASATTDNYGYTF | TRBJ1-2 | NA | TRBV27
CSARNLGDTEAFF | TRBJ1-1 | NA | TRBV20-1
CSAATGGEGPQHF | TRBJ1-5 | few | TRBV20-1
CAISPTVGSYNEQFF | TRBJ2-1 | NA | TRBV10-3
CASSLTGGGGYTF | TRBJ1-2 | few | TRBV6-1
CSATLLAGGPVTDTQYF | TRBJ2-3 | NA | TRBV20-1
CSATSISETQYF | TRBJ2-5 | few | TRBV20-1
CASSFWGLAGYEQYF | TRBJ2-7 | NA | TRBV27
CASSRTGTLQETQYF | TRBJ2-5 | few | TRBV12-3/TRBV12-4
CSETESSYNEQFF | TRBJ2-1 | few | TRBV29-1
CSAKVGGNTIYF | TRBJ1-3 | NA | TRBV20-1
CASSRDAGQFF | TRBJ2-1 | NA | TRBV5-1
CASSLNPDIAQYF | TRBJ2-3 | few | TRBV12-3/TRBV12-4
CSARDGAGGQETQYF | TRBJ2-5 | NA | TRBV20-1
CSVAQGAPSHEQYF | TRBJ2-7 | NA | TRBV29-1
CASRPLWAGELFF | TRBJ2-2 | NA | TRBV11-2
CASSLVSGQGPNQPQHF | TRBJ1-5 | NA | TRBV7-8
CASNREIDTIYF | TRBJ1-3 | few | TRBV12-3/TRBV12-4
CATRGSTGEETQYF | TRBJ2-5 | NA | TRBV6-1
CSASFARNSPLHF | TRBJ1-6 | few | TRBV20-1
CASSYEGPEAFF | TRBJ1-1 | few | TRBV5-1
CASSPGTGPGSEQYF | TRBJ2-7 | few | TRBV3-1
CASARGGLSTDTQYF | TRBJ2-3 | NA | TRBV10-1
CSAPPGGEAQETQYF | TRBJ2-5 | few | TRBV20-1
CASSALTLASNTEAFF | TRBJ1-1 | few | TRBV9
CSVEEFNEQFF | TRBJ2-1 | NA | TRBV29-1
CASSSHLLGVMRYF | TRBJ2-3 | NA | TRBV12-3/TRBV12-4
CSVVYGTGNTGELFF | TRBJ2-2 | NA | TRBV29-1
CASRAQYEQYF | TRBJ2-7 | few | TRBV6-6
CSIGGLAKNIQYF | TRBJ2-4 | NA | TRBV20-1
CAISDRGGGSTDTQYF | TRBJ2-3 | NA | TRBV10-3
CASSPRLASETQYF | TRBJ2-3 | NA | TRBV9
CASSSQQGGYGYTF | TRBJ1-2 | NA | TRBV5-1
CASSLGGRGNEQYF | TRBJ2-7 | NA | TRBV11-2
CASRTRQDITDTQYF | TRBJ2-3 | NA | TRBV12-3/TRBV12-4
CATSDLGQGEQYF | TRBJ2-7 | NA | TRBV24-1